This T cell receptor beta chain was captured in a study of T cells in Graves' hyperthyroidism and ophthalmopathy. Study outcomes and limitations: It was a median about 7.1 months before onset that the model predicted ophthalmopathy.

Amplification targeted TCR beta CDR3 regions from RNA transcripts. HTBI primers were the set used in a first-round RT-PCR of the TCR CDR3. Each CDR3 protein gets one entry after TCRdb re-called the multiplex PCR reads with MiXCR. The top ten hold under 55% of the sample, which has a few hundred thousand distinct CDR3 sequences, roughly 22% seen once. The ends were cut back, 2 bases at V and 3 bases at J, with 14 bases in the middle. Germline V CDR1 and CDR2: MGHRA, YSYEKL. This CDR3 has 16 amino acids. In regard to this clonotype: Its cognate antigen is unknown.

The V and J genes are TRBV4-1 and TRBJ2-1; no clear D gene. The sequence was obtained from a woman in her 70s with Graves' ophthalmopathy. Sequencing input: blood. The CDR3 sequence is CASSQIDLVFYNEQFF. The CDR3 region has the DNA TGCGCCAGCAGCCAAATCGACCTTGTTTTCTACAATGAGCAGTTCTTC.